This is a list of T cell receptor beta chains from one sample in a study of T cell repertoires in cytomegalovirus infection. These receptors are not linked to any known antigen. MiXCR, run by TCRdb on the reads, gives a single entry per CDR3 protein. The sample lists about half a million distinct CDR3 sequences, 30% to 40% occurring once. Sequencing used cultured PBMCs, obtained from culture after CMV antigen stimulation. The receptors here all came from a human donor in good health (CMV status not recorded). Some clones in this sample may be carry-over from other donors' samples. Each CDR3 is given with its conserved first and last residue. A D gene is named only where the DNA matches it firmly. The size of a clone is reported for some rows only, either as once, few or many, or as a class for expanded clones.

j_call	d_call	v_call	cdr3_length	clone_size	cdr3_aa	cdr3_nt
TRBJ2-7	.	TRBV7-2	14	few	CASSLVRGNYEQYF	TGTGCCAGCAGCTTAGTACGGGGCAACTACGAGCAGTACTTC
TRBJ1-4	.	TRBV7-9	15	.	CASSLDSGLNEKLFF	TGTGCCAGCAGCTTAGATTCGGGCCTTAATGAAAAACTGTTTTTT
TRBJ1-3	.	TRBV12-3/TRBV12-4	16	.	CASSFSGRFSGNTIYF	TGTGCCAGCAGTTTCTCCGGACGCTTCTCTGGAAACACCATATATTTT
TRBJ1-4	.	TRBV28	13	.	CASSFGAREKLFF	TGTGCCAGCAGTTTTGGGGCAAGGGAAAAACTGTTTTTT
TRBJ2-3	TRBD2	TRBV20-1	15	.	CSARIGLAVTDTQYF	TGCAGTGCTAGAATTGGACTAGCGGTGACAGATACGCAGTATTTT
TRBJ2-5	TRBD1	TRBV7-2	14	few	CASSPSGGGETQYF	TGTGCCAGCAGCCCATCAGGGGGCGGGGAGACCCAGTACTTC
TRBJ1-2	.	TRBV19	13	.	CASSIGTNYGYTF	TGTGCCAGTAGTATCGGCACCAACTATGGCTACACCTTC
TRBJ2-5	.	TRBV12-3/TRBV12-4	15	.	CASSPLVALSETQYF	TGTGCCAGCAGTCCCCTCGTAGCCCTCTCAGAAACCCAGTACTTC
TRBJ2-1	.	TRBV5-6	13	.	CASSLSGIHEQFF	TGTGCCAGCAGCTTGTCAGGTATCCATGAGCAGTTCTTC
TRBJ2-3	.	TRBV7-2	13	.	CASRIGVTDTQYF	TGTGCCAGCAGGATTGGGGTTACAGATACGCAGTATTTT
TRBJ2-1	TRBD1	TRBV5-5	15	once	CASMGGTGVYNEQFF	TGTGCCAGCATGGGGGGGACAGGGGTATACAATGAGCAGTTCTTC
TRBJ2-5	TRBD1	TRBV28	14	.	CASRGQGGRETQYF	TGTGCCAGCAGGGGACAGGGGGGCAGAGAGACCCAGTACTTC
TRBJ1-2	.	TRBV27	16	.	CASSSTYRTDVYGYTF	TGTGCCAGCAGTTCGACTTACAGGACAGATGTCTATGGCTACACCTTC
TRBJ1-2	TRBD1	TRBV7-6	15	many	CASSPYAGQNYGYTF	TGTGCCAGCAGCCCCTACGCGGGACAGAATTATGGCTACACCTTC